This record covers a single T cell receptor (beta chain). Antigen specificity is unknown. The data were obtained in a study of OX40 agonist ivuxolimab in advanced cancers. Study-wide results and limits: Clonal expansion from baseline to week 6 occurred in both CD4+ and CD8+ T cells.

Sequencing was performed with immunoSEQ multiplex PCR; in TCRdb, only in-frame clones are kept and a portion is missing. The table lists some 52,000 clones, 75% to 90% of them singletons. This CDR3 region has 13 residues. Germline V gene data show CDR1 as MNHNS and CDR2 as SASEGT. V lost 6 bases and J lost 1, with 7 bases in between. Patients had blood sampled at baseline and again on cycle 4 day 1 and cycle 7 day 1. Source: CD4+ or CD8+ T cells sorted from blood, taken in a trial of the OX40 agonist ivuxolimab. The TCR sequence derives from an adult with an advanced solid tumor such as melanoma, head and neck, liver or kidney cancer. This sequence joins TRBV6-1 and TRBJ1-3; D gene uncertain. The CDR3 here is CASRRGSGNTIYF. The CDR3, as DNA: TGTGCCAGCAGACGGGGATCTGGAAACACCATATATTTT.